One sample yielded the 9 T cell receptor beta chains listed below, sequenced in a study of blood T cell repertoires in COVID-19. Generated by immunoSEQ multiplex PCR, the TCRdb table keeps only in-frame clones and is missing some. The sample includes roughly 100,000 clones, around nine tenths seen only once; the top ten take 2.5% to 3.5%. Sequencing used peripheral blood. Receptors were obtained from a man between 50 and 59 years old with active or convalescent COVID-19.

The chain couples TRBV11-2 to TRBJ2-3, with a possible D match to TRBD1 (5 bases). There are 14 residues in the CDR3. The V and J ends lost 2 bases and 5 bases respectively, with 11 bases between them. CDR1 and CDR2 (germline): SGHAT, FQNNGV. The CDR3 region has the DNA TGTGCCAGCAGCTTATCTCAGGGTATAGATACGCAGTATTTT. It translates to CASSLSQGIDTQYF.

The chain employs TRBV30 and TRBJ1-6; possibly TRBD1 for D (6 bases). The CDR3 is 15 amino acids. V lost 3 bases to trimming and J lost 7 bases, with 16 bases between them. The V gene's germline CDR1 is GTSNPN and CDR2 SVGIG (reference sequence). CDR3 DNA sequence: TGTGCCTGGAGGCCAAGGGGGATCGGAAATTCACCCCTCCACTTT. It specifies CAWRPRGIGNSPLHF.

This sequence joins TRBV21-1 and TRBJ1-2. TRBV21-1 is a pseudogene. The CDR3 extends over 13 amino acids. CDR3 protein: CASSKPVVYGYTF. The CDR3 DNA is TGTGCCAGCAGCAAGCCGGTGGTCTATGGCTACACCTTC.

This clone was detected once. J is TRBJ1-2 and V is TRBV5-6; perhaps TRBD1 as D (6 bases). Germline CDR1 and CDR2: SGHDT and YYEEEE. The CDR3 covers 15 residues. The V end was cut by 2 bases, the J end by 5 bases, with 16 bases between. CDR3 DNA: TGTGCCAGCAGCTTTAAGACCCGACAGGATTATGGCTACACCTTC. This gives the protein CASSFKTRQDYGYTF.

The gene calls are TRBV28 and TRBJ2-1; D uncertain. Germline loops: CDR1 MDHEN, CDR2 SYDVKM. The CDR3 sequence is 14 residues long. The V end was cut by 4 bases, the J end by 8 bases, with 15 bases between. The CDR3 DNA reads TGTGCCAGCAGTTCACCTGGGCAGCTCGATGAGCAGTTCTTC. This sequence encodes CASSSPGQLDEQFF.

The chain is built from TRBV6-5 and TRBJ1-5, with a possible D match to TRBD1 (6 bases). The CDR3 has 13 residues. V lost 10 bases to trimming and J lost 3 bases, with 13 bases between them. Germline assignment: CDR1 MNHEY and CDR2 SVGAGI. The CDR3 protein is CATRNRANQPQHF. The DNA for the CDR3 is TGTGCCACCCGAAACAGGGCCAATCAGCCCCAGCATTTT.

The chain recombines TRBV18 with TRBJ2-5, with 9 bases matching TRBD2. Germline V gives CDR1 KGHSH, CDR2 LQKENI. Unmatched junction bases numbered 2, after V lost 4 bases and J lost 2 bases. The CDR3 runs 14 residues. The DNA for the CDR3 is TGTGCCAGCTCACTTACTAGCGGGCAAGAGACCCAGTACTTC. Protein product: CASSLTSGQETQYF.

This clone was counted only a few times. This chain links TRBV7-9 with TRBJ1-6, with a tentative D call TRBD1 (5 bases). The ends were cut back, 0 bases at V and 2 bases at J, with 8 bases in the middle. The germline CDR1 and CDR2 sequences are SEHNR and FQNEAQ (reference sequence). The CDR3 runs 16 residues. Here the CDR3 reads CASSLAKGAYNSPLHF. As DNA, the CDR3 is TGTGCCAGCAGCTTAGCGAAAGGGGCCTATAATTCACCCCTCCACTTT.

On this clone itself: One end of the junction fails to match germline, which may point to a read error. The CDR3 bases are TGTGCCAGCAGTTACTCTACCGGGACAGGGGCCTATTTTTTC. Translating it yields CASSYSTGTGAYFF. The chain joins TRBV6-5 to TRBJ2-7, with 10 bases lining up with TRBD1. Per germline, CDR1 MNHEY and CDR2 SVGAGI. This CDR3 is 14 amino acids long.